This TCR beta chain derives from a study of shared clonotypes between healthy human individuals. Between the trimmed V and J ends, which lost 2 bases and 5 bases, there was a span of 9 bases. Germline CDR1 is MNHEY and CDR2 is SMNVEV (reference sequence). The CDR3 totals 13 residues. Study-wide findings and caveats: Compared with clonotypes that all four donors shared, non-shared clonotypes had lower generation probabilities. Limited genetic and exposure-history diversity came from having few donors.

In regard to this clone: Antigen: not known.

TCRdb keeps only in-frame clones here, not all; method: immunoSEQ multiplex PCR. The sample shows roughly 2,000,000 clones, just over 90% of them seen only once. The naive CD8 subset, CD45RO-negative cells positively selected for CCR7, excluded terminally differentiated effector memory CD45RA+ cells. V usage is TRBV27 and J usage is TRBJ1-1; D gene ambiguous. The clonotype originates from a man aged 18 to 29 in good health. Some clones in this sample may be carry-over from other donors' samples. Sequenced material: naive CD8+ T cells from PBMCs. In DNA, the CDR3 is TGTGCCAGCAGTTTAGGGGTCGCGACTGAAGCTTTCTTT. It codes for CASSLGVATEAFF.